This TCR beta chain originates from a study of blood T cell repertoires in COVID-19. Data came from immunoSEQ multiplex PCR; TCRdb stores just in-frame clones and leaves some out. The table includes about 99,000 clones, roughly four fifths detected once. V gave up 7 bases and J gave up 2 bases; unmatched junction bases: 6. Per the germline V gene, CDR1 is SGHRS and CDR2 is YFSETQ. The CDR3 is 14 residues long. This receptor was obtained from a woman of 80 years or more with active or convalescent COVID-19. The material sequenced was peripheral blood. V and J are TRBV5-1 and TRBJ2-3, with TRBD2 matching 8 bases. CDR3 coding DNA: TGCGCCAGCCATGCGGGGGGCGTCACAGATACGCAGTATTTT. Translated, it gives CASHAGGVTDTQYF. The whole variable domain, filled in from reference TRBV5-1 and TRBJ2-3, reads KAGVTQTPRYLIKTRGQQVTLSCSPISGHRSVSWYQQTPGQGLQFLFEYFSETQRNKGNFPGRFSGRQFSNSRSEMNVSTLELGDSALYLCASHAGGVTDTQYFGPGTRLTVL.